This entry features one TCR beta chain sequence. TCRdb's copy holds only in-frame clones and misses some; the assay was immunoSEQ multiplex PCR. The repertoire includes about 130,000 clones, roughly 79% of them detected once, and roughly 20% sits in the top ten. The data were taken from a study of blood T cell repertoires in COVID-19. Germline V gene sequence: CDR1 GTSNPN, CDR2 SVGIG (reference sequence). This CDR3 has 12 residues. V lost 5 bases to trimming and J lost 7 bases; unmatched junction nucleotides: 3. J is TRBJ2-1 and V is TRBV30; 9 bases align to TRBD1. The specimen was peripheral blood. This TCR came from an elderly man with acute or convalescent COVID-19. CDR3 nucleotides: TGTGCCTGGGCGGGACAGGGTAATGAGCAGTTCTTC. This codes for CAWAGQGNEQFF.